This T cell receptor beta chain comes out of a study of T cell repertoires in cytomegalovirus infection. This CDR3 has 16 amino acids. The germline gives CDR1 MNHEY, CDR2 SVGEGT. V was pared by 2 bases and J by 3 bases, with 14 bases between. TCRdb called the reads again in MiXCR, with one record for every CDR3 protein. The data contain about 300,000 distinct CDR3 sequences, around 9.6% of them singletons. The material sequenced was PBMCs. The TCR comes from a human donor in good health (CMV status not recorded). Some clones in this sample may be carry-over from other donors' samples. V usage is TRBV6-2 or TRBV6-3 and J usage is TRBJ1-5; D unresolved. Written as DNA, the CDR3 is TGTGCCAGCAGTTACGCCAAACAGTTTTCCAATCAGCCCCAGCATTTT. This translates into CASSYAKQFSNQPQHF.